These T cell receptor beta chains were read from a single sample in a study of early T cells in non-severe SARS-CoV-2 infection. TCRdb fed the 5' RACE reads into MiXCR, producing one record per CDR3 protein. Found here are around 53,000 distinct CDR3 sequences, over 7.5% of them singletons; the top ten hold about 8.3%. The sample was whole blood. The receptors shown here come from an adult who was a healthcare worker with PCR-confirmed SARS-CoV-2 infection or an uninfected control (not recorded which). Each CDR3 is given without its conserved first and last residue. Clone size is not always given. Where it is, it says once, few, many or a class for expanded clones.

TRBV30	TRBJ2-3	few	AWNSGQDTQY
TRBV5-5	TRBJ2-2	NA	ASTLLGTVTGELF
TRBV10-3	TRBJ2-4	many	AISVGGAKNIQY
TRBV5-8	TRBJ2-3	many	ASSFASPTDTQY
TRBV3-1	TRBJ2-3	NA	ASSQGLAGLTDTQY
TRBV5-1	TRBJ2-1	NA	ASSLRRNEQF
TRBV5-1	TRBJ1-1	few	ASWEGVDGTEAF
TRBV19	TRBJ2-7	many	ASSFAPRDKRDEQY
TRBV3-1	TRBJ2-3	NA	ASSQVFEREGADTQY
TRBV6-5	TRBJ1-1	many	ASSYDDRPNTEAF
TRBV2	TRBJ1-2	few	ASSEAGPTGSGYGYT
TRBV30	TRBJ2-3	many	AWGASSGRAADTQY
TRBV7-8	TRBJ2-1	few	ASSLRREGYNEQF
TRBV5-6	TRBJ2-1	many	ASSLSPGVYNEQF
TRBV6-1	TRBJ1-5	many	ASNDVTGQPQH
TRBV2	TRBJ1-2	few	ASSVGGTLNGYT
TRBV28	TRBJ2-7	medium-sized	ASSPLGGDDEQY
TRBV6-5	TRBJ2-5	many	ASSYSVTGRETQY
TRBV20-1	TRBJ1-1	many	SARAIFSEAF
TRBV7-9	TRBJ1-2	NA	ASSMGHPGT
TRBV7-9	TRBJ2-3	many	ASSPYPDTQY
TRBV21-1	TRBJ1-5	NA	ASSKVAGCHSNQPQH
TRBV20-1	TRBJ2-1	NA	SAREIEGVKNEQF
TRBV20-1	TRBJ1-6	few	SAQGGDHSPLH
TRBV4-1	TRBJ2-7	NA	ASSQDFLGIPL
TRBV27	TRBJ2-7	many	ASSLSGSYEQY
TRBV28	TRBJ1-5	many	ASSLVGLAQPQH
TRBV7-8	TRBJ2-1	few	ASSPRTSGNNEQF
TRBV11-2	TRBJ2-1	few	ASSLEGGRFYNEQF
TRBV7-2	TRBJ2-1	many	ASSLFPGAVNEQF
TRBV2	TRBJ2-6	many	ASSATGGAGANVLT
TRBV7-9	TRBJ2-5	many	ASSLGVGGRNREETQY
TRBV3-1	TRBJ2-3	NA	ASSQEELAGVSDTQY
TRBV12-3/TRBV12-4	TRBJ2-1	many	ASSFFGSGANNEQF
TRBV29-1	TRBJ1-2	many	SVGQGLSGYT
TRBV2	TRBJ1-1	many	ASSATGTGSPF
TRBV4-1	TRBJ2-7	many	ASSQEKRAGAYEQY